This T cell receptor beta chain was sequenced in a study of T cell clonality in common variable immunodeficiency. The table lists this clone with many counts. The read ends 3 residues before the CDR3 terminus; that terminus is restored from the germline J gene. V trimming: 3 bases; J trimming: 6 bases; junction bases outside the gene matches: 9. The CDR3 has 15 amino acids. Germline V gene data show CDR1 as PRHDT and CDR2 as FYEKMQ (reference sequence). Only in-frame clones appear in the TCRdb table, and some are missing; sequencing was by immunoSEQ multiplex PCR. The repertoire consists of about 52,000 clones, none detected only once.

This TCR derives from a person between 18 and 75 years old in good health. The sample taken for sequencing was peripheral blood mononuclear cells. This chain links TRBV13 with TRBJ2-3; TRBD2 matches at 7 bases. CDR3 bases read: TGTGCCAGCAGCTTTTCTAGCGGATTAGAGGATACG. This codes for CASSFSSGLEDT. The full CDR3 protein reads CASSFSSGLEDTQYF. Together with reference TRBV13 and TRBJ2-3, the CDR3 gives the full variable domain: AAGVIQSPRHLIKEKRETATLKCYPIPRHDTVYWYQQGPGQDPQFLISFYEKMQSDKGSIPDRFSAQQFSDYHSELNMSSLELGDSALYFCASSFSSGLEDTQYFGPGTRLTVL.